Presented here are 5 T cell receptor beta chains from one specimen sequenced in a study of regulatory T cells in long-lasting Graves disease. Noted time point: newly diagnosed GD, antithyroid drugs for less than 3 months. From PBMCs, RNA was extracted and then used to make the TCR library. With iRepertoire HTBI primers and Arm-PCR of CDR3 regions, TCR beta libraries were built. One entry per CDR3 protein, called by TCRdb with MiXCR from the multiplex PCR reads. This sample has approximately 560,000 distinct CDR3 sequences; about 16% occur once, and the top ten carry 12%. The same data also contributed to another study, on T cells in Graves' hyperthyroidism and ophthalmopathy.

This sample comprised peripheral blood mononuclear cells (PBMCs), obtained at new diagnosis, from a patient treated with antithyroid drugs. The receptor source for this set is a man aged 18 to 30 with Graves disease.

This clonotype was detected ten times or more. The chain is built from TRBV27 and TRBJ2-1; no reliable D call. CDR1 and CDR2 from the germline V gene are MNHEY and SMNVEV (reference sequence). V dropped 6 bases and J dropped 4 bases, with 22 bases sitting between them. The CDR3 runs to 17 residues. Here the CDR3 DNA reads TGTGCCAGCAGCCCAACCCCAACCTCTGCAGCATACAATGAGCAGTTCTTC. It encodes CASSPTPTSAAYNEQFF.

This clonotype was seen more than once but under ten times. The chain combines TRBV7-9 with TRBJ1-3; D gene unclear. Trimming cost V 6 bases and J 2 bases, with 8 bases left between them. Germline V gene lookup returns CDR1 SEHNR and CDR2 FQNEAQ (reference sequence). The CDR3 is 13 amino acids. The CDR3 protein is CASSSTAGNTIYF. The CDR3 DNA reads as TGTGCCAGCAGTTCGACCGCTGGAAACACCATATATTTT.

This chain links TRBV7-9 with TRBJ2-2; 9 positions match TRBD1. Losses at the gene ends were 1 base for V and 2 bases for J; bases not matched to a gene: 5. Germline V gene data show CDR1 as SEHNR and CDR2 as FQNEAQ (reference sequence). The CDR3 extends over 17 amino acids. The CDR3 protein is CASSLVSGQGNTGELFF. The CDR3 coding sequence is TGTGCCAGCAGCTTAGTTTCGGGACAGGGTAACACCGGGGAGCTGTTTTTT.

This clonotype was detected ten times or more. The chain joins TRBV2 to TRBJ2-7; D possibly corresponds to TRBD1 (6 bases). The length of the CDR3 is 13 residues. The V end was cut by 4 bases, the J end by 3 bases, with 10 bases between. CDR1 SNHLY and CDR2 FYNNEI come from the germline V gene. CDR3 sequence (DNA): TGTGCCAGCAGTGGGGACAACTACTACGAGCAGTACTTC. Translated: CASSGDNYYEQYF. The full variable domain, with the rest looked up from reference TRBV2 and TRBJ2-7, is EPEVTQTPSHQVTQMGQEVILRCVPISNHLYFYWYRQILGQKVEFLVSFYNNEISEKSEIFDDQFSVERPDGSNFTLKIRSTKLEDSAMYFCASSGDNYYEQYFGPGTRLTVT.

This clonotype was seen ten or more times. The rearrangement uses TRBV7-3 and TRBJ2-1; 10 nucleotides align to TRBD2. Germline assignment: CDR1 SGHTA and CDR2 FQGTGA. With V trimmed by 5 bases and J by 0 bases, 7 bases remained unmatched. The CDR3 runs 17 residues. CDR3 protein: CASSLWTSGSSYNEQFF. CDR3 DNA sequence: TGTGCCAGCAGCCTTTGGACTAGCGGTAGCTCCTACAATGAGCAGTTCTTC.